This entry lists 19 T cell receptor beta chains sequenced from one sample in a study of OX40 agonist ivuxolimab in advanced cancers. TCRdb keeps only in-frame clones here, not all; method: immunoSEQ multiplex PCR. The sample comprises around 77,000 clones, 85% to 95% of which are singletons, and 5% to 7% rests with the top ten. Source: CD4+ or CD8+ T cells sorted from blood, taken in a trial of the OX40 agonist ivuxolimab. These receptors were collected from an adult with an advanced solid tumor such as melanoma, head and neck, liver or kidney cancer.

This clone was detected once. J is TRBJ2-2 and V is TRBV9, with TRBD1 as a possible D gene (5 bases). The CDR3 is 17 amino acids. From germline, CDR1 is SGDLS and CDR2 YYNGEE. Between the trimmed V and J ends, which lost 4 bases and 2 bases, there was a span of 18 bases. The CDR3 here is CASSLQPGTGNTGELFF. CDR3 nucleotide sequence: TGTGCCAGCAGCTTACAACCAGGAACAGGTAACACCGGGGAGCTGTTTTTT.

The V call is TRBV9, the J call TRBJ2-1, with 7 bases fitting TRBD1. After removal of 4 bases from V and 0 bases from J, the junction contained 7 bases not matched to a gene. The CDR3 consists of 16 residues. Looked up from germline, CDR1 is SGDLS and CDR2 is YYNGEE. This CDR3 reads CASSLPGTASYNEQFF. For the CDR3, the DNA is TGTGCCAGCAGCTTACCGGGGACAGCCTCCTACAATGAGCAGTTCTTC.

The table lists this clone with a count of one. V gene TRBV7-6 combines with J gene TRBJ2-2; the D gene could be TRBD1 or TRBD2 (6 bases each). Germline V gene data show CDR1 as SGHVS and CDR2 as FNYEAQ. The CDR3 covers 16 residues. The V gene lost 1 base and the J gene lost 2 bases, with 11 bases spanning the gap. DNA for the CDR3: TGTGCCAGCAGCTTAGACGGGGGCCTCAACACCGGGGAGCTGTTTTTT. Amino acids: CASSLDGGLNTGELFF.

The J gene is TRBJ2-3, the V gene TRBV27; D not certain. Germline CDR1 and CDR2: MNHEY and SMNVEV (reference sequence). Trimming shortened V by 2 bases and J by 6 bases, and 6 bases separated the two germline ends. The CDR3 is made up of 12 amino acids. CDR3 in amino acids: CASSLLGDTQYF. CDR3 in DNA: TGTGCCAGCAGTTTACTAGGGGATACGCAGTATTTT.

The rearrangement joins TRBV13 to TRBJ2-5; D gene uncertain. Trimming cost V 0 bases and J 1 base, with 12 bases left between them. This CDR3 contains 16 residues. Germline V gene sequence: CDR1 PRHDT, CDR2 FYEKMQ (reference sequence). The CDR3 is CASSLGLQALQETQYF. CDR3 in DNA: TGTGCCAGCAGCTTAGGCTTGCAGGCACTCCAAGAGACCCAGTACTTC.

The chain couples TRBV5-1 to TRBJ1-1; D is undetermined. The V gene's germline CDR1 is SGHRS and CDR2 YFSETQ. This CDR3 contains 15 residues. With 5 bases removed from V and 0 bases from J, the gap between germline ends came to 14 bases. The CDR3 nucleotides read TGCGCCAGCAGTAATGCGGGTGCCCTGAACACTGAAGCTTTCTTT. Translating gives CASSNAGALNTEAFF.

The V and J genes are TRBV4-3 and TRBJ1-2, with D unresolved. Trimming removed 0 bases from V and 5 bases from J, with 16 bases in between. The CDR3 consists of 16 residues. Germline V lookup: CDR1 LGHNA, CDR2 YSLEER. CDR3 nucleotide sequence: TGCGCCAGCAGCCAAGATCGCTGGGGATTGGCGTATGGCTACACCTTC. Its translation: CASSQDRWGLAYGYTF.

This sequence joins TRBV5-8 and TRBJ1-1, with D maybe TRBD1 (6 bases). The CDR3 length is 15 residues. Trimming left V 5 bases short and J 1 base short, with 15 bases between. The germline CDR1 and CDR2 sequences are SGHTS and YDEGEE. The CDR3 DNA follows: TGTGCCAGCAGTCCCCGGGGGCGAGAGAACACTGAAGCTTTCTTT. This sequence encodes CASSPRGRENTEAFF.

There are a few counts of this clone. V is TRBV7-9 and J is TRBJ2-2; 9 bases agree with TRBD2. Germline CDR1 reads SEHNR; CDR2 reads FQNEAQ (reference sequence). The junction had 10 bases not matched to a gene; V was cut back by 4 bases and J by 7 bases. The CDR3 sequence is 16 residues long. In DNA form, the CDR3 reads TGTGCCAGCAGCTATTTAGCGGGAGAAAGCGACGGGGAGCTGTTTTTT. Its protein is CASSYLAGESDGELFF.

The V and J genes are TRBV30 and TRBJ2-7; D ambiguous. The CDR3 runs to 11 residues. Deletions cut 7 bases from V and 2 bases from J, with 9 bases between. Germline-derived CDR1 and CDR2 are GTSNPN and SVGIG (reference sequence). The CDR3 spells CAYITAYEQYF. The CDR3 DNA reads TGTGCCTATATTACGGCCTACGAGCAGTACTTC.

DNA for the CDR3: TGTGCCTGGAGTGAGACAGGTAGCTCTGGAAACACCATATATTTT. Translated, it gives CAWSETGSSGNTIYF. The chain recombines TRBV30 with TRBJ1-3; a possible D gene is TRBD1 (6 bases). This CDR3 comprises 15 residues. Germline values: CDR1 GTSNPN, CDR2 SVGIG (reference sequence). V was shortened by 1 base and J by 0 bases, with 10 bases between the two germline ends.

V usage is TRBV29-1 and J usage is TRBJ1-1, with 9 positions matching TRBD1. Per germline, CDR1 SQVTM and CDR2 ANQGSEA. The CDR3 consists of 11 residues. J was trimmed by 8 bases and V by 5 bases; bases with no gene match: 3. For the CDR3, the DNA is TGCAGCGTTTACAGGGGGCGAGAAGCTTTCTTT. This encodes CSVYRGREAFF.

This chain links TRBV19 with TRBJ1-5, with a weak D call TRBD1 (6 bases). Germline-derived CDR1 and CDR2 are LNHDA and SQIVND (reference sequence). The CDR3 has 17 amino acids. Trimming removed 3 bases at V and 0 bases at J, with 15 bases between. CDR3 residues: CASSITTGRYSNQPQHF. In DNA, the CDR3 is TGTGCCAGTAGTATCACAACAGGGAGATATAGCAATCAGCCCCAGCATTTT.

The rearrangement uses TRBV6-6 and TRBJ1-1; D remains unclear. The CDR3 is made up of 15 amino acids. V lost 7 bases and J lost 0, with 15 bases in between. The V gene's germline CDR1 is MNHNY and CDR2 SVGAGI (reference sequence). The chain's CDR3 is CASTIIGDMNTEAFF. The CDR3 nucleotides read TGTGCCAGCACCATCATAGGTGACATGAACACTGAAGCTTTCTTT.

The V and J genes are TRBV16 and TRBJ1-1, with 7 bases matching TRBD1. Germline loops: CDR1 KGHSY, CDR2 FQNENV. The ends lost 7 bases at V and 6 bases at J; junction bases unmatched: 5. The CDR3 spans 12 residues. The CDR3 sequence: CASNQGGPEAFF. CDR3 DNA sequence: TGTGCCAGCAACCAGGGGGGGCCTGAAGCTTTCTTT.

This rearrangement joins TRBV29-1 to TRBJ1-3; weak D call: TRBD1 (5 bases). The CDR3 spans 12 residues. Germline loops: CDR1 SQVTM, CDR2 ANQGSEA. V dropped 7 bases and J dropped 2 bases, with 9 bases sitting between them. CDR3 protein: CSGQTPGNTIYF. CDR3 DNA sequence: TGCAGCGGACAGACCCCTGGAAACACCATATATTTT.

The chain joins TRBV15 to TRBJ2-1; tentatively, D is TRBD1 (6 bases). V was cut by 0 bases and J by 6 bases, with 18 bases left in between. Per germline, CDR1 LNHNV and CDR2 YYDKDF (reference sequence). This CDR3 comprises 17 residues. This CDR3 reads CATSRETGTYTSNEQFF. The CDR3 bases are TGTGCCACCAGCAGAGAAACCGGGACATACACGAGCAATGAGCAGTTCTTC.

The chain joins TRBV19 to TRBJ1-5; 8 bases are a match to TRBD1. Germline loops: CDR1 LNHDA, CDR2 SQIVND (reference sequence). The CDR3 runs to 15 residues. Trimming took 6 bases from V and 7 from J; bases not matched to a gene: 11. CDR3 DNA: TGTGCCAGTAGCTCCGTCGGACAGGGCGGGCAGCCCCAGCATTTT. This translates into CASSSVGQGGQPQHF. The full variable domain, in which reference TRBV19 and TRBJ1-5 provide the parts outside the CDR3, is DGGITQSPKYLFRKEGQNVTLSCEQNLNHDAMYWYRQDPGQGLRLIYYSQIVNDFQKGDIAEGYSVSREKKESFPLTVTSAQKNPTAFYLCASSSVGQGGQPQHFGDGTRLSIL.

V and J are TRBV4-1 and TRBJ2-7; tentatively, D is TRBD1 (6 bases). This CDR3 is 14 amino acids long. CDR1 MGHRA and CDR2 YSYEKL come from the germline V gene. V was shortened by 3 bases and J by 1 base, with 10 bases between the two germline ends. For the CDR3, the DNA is TGCGCCAGCAGCCATTGGCAGGGGTCCTACGAGCAGTACTTC. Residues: CASSHWQGSYEQYF.